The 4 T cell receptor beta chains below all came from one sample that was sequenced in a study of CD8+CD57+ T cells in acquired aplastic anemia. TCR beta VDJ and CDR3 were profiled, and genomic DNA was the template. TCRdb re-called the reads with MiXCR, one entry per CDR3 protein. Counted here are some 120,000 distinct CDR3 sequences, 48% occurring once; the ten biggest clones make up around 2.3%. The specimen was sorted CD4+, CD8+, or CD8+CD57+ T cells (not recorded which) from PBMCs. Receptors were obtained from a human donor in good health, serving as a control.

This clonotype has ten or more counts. The CDR3 sequence is CASSSNRLAQLTDTQYF. CDR3 DNA: TGTGCCAGCAGTTCCAACCGACTAGCGCAACTCACAGATACGCAGTATTTT. This chain joins TRBV12-3 or TRBV12-4 and TRBJ2-3; 8 nucleotides align to TRBD2. The CDR3 has 17 amino acids. V was pared by 4 bases and J by 2 bases, with 11 bases of the junction left unmatched.

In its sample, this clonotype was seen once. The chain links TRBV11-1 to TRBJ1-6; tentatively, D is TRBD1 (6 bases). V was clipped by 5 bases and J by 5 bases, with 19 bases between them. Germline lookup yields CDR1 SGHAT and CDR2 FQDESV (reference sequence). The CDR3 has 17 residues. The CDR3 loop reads CASSTTRDIYHNSPLHF. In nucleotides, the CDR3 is TGTGCCAGCAGCACTACCCGGGACATCTACCATAATTCACCCCTCCACTTT.

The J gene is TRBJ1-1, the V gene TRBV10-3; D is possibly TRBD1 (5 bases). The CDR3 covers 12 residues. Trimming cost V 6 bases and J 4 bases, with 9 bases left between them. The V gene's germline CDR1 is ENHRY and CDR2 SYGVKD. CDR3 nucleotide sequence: TGTGCCATCAGGCAGGGAGGCACTGAAGCTTTCTTT. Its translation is CAIRQGGTEAFF.

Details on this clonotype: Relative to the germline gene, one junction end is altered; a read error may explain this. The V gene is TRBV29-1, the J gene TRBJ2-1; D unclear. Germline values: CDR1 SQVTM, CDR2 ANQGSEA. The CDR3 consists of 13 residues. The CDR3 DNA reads TGCAGCGTGGAAGAGAGCTCCTACAATGAGCAGTTCTTC. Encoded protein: CSVEESSYNEQFF.